This T cell receptor beta chain was documented in a study of shared clonotypes between healthy human individuals. Study results and limitations: Against clonotypes common to all four donors, non-shared ones had lower generation probabilities. Despite large depth, sorted-subset datasets appeared incompletely sequenced.

Data came from immunoSEQ multiplex PCR; TCRdb stores just in-frame clones and leaves some out. The repertoire consists of approximately 2.1 million clones, with 93% occurring once and the leading ten covering 0.35% to 0.45%. The germline gives CDR1 ENHRY, CDR2 SYGVKD. Between the trimmed V and J ends, which lost 11 bases and 2 bases, there was a span of 13 bases. This CDR3 spans 12 amino acids. Of note for this clone: Its antigen is unidentified.

J is TRBJ2-7 and V is TRBV10-3, with a weak D call TRBD1 (6 bases). The sequence was obtained from a man aged 18 to 29 in good health. Some clones in this sample may be carry-over from other donors' samples. The sample comprised naive CD4+ T cells from PBMCs. The subset was: CD45RA+ positively selected. The CDR3 sequence is CASSTGTYEQYF. The CDR3 DNA is TGTGCCTCGAGCACAGGGACCTACGAGCAGTACTTC.